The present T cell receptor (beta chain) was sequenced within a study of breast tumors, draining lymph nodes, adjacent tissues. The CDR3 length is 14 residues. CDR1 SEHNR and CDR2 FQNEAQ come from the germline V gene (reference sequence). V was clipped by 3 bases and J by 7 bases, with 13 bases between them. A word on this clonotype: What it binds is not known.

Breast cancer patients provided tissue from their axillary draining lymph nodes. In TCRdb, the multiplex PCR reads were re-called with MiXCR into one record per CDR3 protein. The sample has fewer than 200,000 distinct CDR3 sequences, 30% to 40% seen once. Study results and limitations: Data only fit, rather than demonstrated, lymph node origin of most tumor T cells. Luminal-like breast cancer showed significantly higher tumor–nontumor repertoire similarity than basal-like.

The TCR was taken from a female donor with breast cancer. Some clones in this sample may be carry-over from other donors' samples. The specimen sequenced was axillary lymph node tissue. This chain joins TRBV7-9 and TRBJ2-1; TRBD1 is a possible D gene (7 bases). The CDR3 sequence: CASSFSRGRNEQFF. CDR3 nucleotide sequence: TGTGCCAGCAGCTTCTCCAGGGGGAGGAATGAGCAGTTCTTC.